The 15 T cell receptor beta chains presented below share a single source sample, sequenced in a study of OX40 agonist ivuxolimab in advanced cancers. Sequencing used immunoSEQ multiplex PCR; TCRdb keeps in-frame clones, though not all of them. The data contain 75,000 to 90,000 clones, less than 85% of them seen just once; the ten biggest clones take up around 7.5%. The sequencing used CD4+ or CD8+ T cells sorted from blood, collected in a trial of the OX40 agonist ivuxolimab. These receptors were collected from an adult with an advanced solid tumor such as melanoma, head and neck, liver or kidney cancer.

This chain uses TRBV7-8 with TRBJ1-1; D unresolved. This CDR3 comprises 12 residues. In germline, CDR1 is SGHVS, CDR2 FQNEAQ. V was shortened by 1 base and J by 4 bases, with 4 bases between the two germline ends. The CDR3 reads CASSLGSTEAFF. In DNA, the CDR3 is TGTGCCAGCAGCTTAGGGAGCACTGAAGCTTTCTTT.

This chain uses TRBV4-3 with TRBJ2-1, with a possible D match to TRBD1 (6 bases). In germline, CDR1 is LGHNA, CDR2 YSLEER. The CDR3 consists of 17 residues. Trimming pared 0 bases from V and 0 bases from J, leaving 12 bases between. For the CDR3, the DNA is TGCGCCAGCAGCCAAGAATCCTGGGGGCTCTCCTACAATGAGCAGTTCTTC. Its translation: CASSQESWGLSYNEQFF.

The rearrangement joins TRBV4-2 to TRBJ2-7; either TRBD1 or TRBD2 may supply D (5 bases each). CDR1 is LGHNA, CDR2 YNFKEQ, per germline. Trimming left V 0 bases short and J 4 bases short, with 19 bases between. The CDR3 has 17 residues. The CDR3 region has the DNA TGTGCCAGCAGCCAAGATACGGCCGGGACCGGGGATTACGAGCAGTACTTC. Amino acids: CASSQDTAGTGDYEQYF.

This chain connects TRBV6-6 to TRBJ1-2; TRBD1 matches 7 bases. The CDR3 extends over 13 amino acids. Germline V gene data show CDR1 as MNHNY and CDR2 as SVGAGI (reference sequence). V was clipped by 4 bases and J by 8 bases; unmatched bases: 7. In DNA, the CDR3 is TGTGCCAGCAGTTCCACCGACAGGGACGGCTACACCTTC. This codes for CASSSTDRDGYTF.

The gene calls are TRBV5-5 and TRBJ2-5; 8 nucleotides line up with TRBD1. Germline V gene lookup returns CDR1 SGHKS and CDR2 YYEKEE (reference sequence). This CDR3 region has 15 residues. Trimming took 2 bases from V and 5 from J; bases not matched to a gene: 8. CDR3 coding DNA: TGTGCCAGCAGCTTAGGACAGGGTGAGGGGGAGACCCAGTACTTC. Amino acid sequence: CASSLGQGEGETQYF.

J is TRBJ2-5 and V is TRBV30; no firm D call. The CDR3 has 12 residues. The germline V gene has CDR1 GTSNPN and CDR2 SVGIG (reference sequence). Trimming cost V 0 bases and J 4 bases, with 6 bases left between them. The CDR3 DNA reads as TGTGCCTGGAGTGTGGTTGGAGAGACCCAGTACTTC. The encoded protein is CAWSVVGETQYF.

The chain combines TRBV27 with TRBJ2-3; 11 bases are a match to TRBD2. V lost 6 bases and J lost 1; bases outside the gene matches: 3. The CDR3 totals 15 residues. Germline V gene sequence: CDR1 MNHEY, CDR2 SMNVEV (reference sequence). CDR3 amino acids: CASSRLAGRTDTQYF. CDR3 in DNA: TGTGCCAGCAGCCGACTAGCGGGGCGCACAGATACGCAGTATTTT.

The chain employs TRBV4-1 and TRBJ2-5; TRBD2 matches at 8 bases. Germline trimming cut 4 bases from V and 2 bases from J; bases unmatched to any gene: 6. Looked up from germline, CDR1 is MGHRA and CDR2 is YSYEKL. This CDR3 has 15 amino acids. The DNA for the CDR3 is TGCGCCAGCAGCCCCAGTAGCGGGGCGCAAGAGACCCAGTACTTC. Translating gives CASSPSSGAQETQYF.

Comments on this clone: Other DNA sequences within the sample encode an identical CDR3. V is TRBV5-1 and J is TRBJ1-2, with 7 bases lining up with TRBD1. With 0 bases clipped from V and 7 bases from J, the junction kept 6 bases outside the gene matches. CDR1 and CDR2 from the germline V gene are SGHRS and YFSETQ. This CDR3 comprises 14 residues. The CDR3 DNA reads as TGCGCCAGCAGCTTGGGTGACAGGGCGGGTGGCTACACCTTC. Amino acids: CASSLGDRAGGYTF. Full variable domain (missing parts from reference TRBV5-1 and TRBJ1-2): KAGVTQTPRYLIKTRGQQVTLSCSPISGHRSVSWYQQTPGQGLQFLFEYFSETQRNKGNFPGRFSGRQFSNSRSEMNVSTLELGDSALYLCASSLGDRAGGYTFGSGTRLTVV.

The J gene is TRBJ2-4, the V gene TRBV5-4, with D perhaps assigned TRBD1 or TRBD2 (5 bases each). Germline CDR1 is SGHNT and CDR2 is YYREEE (reference sequence). V lost 0 bases to trimming and J lost 1 base, with 11 bases between them. There are 16 residues in the CDR3. Written as DNA, the CDR3 is TGTGCCAGCAGCTTGGGGGGGAGTGGGGCCAAAAACATTCAGTACTTC. This sequence encodes CASSLGGSGAKNIQYF.

This clone was observed once. The chain links TRBV5-1 to TRBJ1-1; TRBD1 agrees at 8 bases. CDR1 SGHRS and CDR2 YFSETQ come from the germline V gene. J lost 7 bases, V lost 2 bases, and 7 bases had no gene match. The CDR3 totals 14 residues. CDR3 DNA: TGCGCCAGCAGCTTTAGACAGGGGAGGAATGAAGCTTTCTTT. Protein product: CASSFRQGRNEAFF. The full variable domain, completed using reference TRBV5-1 and TRBJ1-1, is KAGVTQTPRYLIKTRGQQVTLSCSPISGHRSVSWYQQTPGQGLQFLFEYFSETQRNKGNFPGRFSGRQFSNSRSEMNVSTLELGDSALYLCASSFRQGRNEAFFGQGTRLTVV.

This chain connects TRBV6-1 to TRBJ1-5; D gene ambiguous. Germline lookup yields CDR1 MNHNS and CDR2 SASEGT. The length of the CDR3 is 15 residues. Trimming removed 7 bases from V and 3 bases from J, with 16 bases in between. CDR3 loop: CASKFSGRDNQPQHF. The DNA for the CDR3 is TGTGCCAGCAAGTTTTCTGGGAGAGACAATCAGCCCCAGCATTTT.

This clone came up a few times. V usage is TRBV2 and J usage is TRBJ2-7; D is unclear. Germline V gene lookup returns CDR1 SNHLY and CDR2 FYNNEI. V was shortened by 7 bases and J by 1 base, with 11 bases between the two germline ends. This CDR3 contains 13 residues. The CDR3 region is CASIARRSYEQYF. The CDR3 bases are TGTGCCAGCATCGCACGGAGATCCTACGAGCAGTACTTC.

The rearrangement joins TRBV2 to TRBJ1-4, with D perhaps TRBD1 (5 bases). CDR1 is SNHLY and CDR2 is FYNNEI in the germline V gene. Trimming pared 3 bases from V and 7 bases from J, leaving 12 bases between. This CDR3 contains 14 residues. The CDR3 here is CASSEGGAREKLFF. CDR3 sequence (DNA): TGTGCCAGCAGTGAGGGAGGGGCCCGTGAAAAACTGTTTTTT.

The J gene is TRBJ2-1, the V gene TRBV10-1, with TRBD1 identical over 7 bases. This CDR3 is 13 amino acids long. Trimming at V came to 4 bases and at J to 10 bases, leaving 7 bases not matched to a gene. Germline V gives CDR1 WNHNN, CDR2 SYGVQD (reference sequence). The CDR3 here is CASSAQGIGEQFF. Written as DNA, the CDR3 is TGCGCCAGCAGTGCACAGGGGATCGGCGAGCAGTTCTTC.